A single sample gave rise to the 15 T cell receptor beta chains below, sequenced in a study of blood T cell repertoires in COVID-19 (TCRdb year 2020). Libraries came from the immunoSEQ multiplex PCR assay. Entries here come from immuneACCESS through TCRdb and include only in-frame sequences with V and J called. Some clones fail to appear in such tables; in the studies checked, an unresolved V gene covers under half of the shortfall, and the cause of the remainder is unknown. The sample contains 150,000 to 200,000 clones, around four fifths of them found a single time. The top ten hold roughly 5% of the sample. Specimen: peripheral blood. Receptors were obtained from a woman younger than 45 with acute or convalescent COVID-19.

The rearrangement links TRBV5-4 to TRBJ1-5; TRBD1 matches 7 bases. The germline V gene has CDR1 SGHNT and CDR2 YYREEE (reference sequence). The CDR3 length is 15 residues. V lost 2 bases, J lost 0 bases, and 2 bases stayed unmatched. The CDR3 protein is CASSFGTDSNQPQHF. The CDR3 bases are TGTGCCAGCAGCTTCGGGACAGATAGCAATCAGCCCCAGCATTTT.

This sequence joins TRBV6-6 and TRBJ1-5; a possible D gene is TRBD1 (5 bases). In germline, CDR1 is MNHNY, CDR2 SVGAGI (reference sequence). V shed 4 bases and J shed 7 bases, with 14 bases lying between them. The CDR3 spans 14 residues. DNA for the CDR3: TGTGCCAGCAGTTTGCAGGGAGGTAGGCAGCCCCAGCATTTT. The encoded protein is CASSLQGGRQPQHF.

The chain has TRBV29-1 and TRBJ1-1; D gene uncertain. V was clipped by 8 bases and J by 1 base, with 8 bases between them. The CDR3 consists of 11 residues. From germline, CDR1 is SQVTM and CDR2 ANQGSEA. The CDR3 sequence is CSTSGNTEAFF. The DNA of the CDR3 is TGCAGCACTTCAGGGAACACTGAAGCTTTCTTT.

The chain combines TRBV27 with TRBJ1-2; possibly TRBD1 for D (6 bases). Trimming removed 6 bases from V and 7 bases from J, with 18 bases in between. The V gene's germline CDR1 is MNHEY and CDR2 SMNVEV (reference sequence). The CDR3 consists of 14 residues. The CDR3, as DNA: TGTGCCAGCAGCCCCCCAGGGGCGGGGGGTGGCTACACCTTC. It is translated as CASSPPGAGGGYTF.

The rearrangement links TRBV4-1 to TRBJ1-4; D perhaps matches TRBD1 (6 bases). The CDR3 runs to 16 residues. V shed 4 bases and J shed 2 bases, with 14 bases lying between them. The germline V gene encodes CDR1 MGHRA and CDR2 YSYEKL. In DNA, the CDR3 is TGCGCCAGCAGCCGGGGCGGGGGGCGGACTAATGAAAAACTGTTTTTT. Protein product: CASSRGGGRTNEKLFF.

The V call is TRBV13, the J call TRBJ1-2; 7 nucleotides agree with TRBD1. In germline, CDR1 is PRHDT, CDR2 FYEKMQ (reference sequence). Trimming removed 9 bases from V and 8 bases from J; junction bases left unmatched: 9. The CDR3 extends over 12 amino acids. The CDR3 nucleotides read TGTGCCAGTGCGACAGGGCCAGACGGCTACACCTTC. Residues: CASATGPDGYTF.

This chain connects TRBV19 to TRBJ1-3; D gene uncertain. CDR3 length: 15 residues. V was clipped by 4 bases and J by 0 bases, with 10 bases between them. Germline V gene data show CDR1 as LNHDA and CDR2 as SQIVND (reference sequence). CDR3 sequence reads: CASSNYRSSGNTIYF. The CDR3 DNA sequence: TGTGCCAGTAGTAATTATCGGTCCTCTGGAAACACCATATATTTT.

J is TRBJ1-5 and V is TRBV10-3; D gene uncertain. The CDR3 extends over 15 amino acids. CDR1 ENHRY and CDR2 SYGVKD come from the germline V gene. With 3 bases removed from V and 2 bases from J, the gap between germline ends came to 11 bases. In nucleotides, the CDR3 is TGTGCCATCAGTGATGGGCATGGTGGCAATCAGCCCCAGCATTTT. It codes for CAISDGHGGNQPQHF.

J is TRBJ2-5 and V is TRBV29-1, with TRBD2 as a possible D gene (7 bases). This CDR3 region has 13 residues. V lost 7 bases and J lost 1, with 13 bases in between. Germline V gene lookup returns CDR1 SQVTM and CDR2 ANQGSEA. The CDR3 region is CSAGGLSQETQYF. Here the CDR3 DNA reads TGCAGCGCCGGGGGGCTCAGCCAAGAGACCCAGTACTTC. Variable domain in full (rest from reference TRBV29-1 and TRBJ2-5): SAVISQKPSRDICQRGTSLTIQCQVDSQVTMMFWYRQQPGQSLTLIATANQGSEATYESGFVIDKFPISRPNLTFSTLTVSNMSPEDSSIYLCSAGGLSQETQYFGPGTRLLVL.

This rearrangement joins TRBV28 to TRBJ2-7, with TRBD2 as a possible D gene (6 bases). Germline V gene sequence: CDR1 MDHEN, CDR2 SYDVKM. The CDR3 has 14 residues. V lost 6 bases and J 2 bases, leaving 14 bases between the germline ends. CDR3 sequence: CASRTGTETYEQYF. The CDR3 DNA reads TGTGCCAGCAGAACCGGGACTGAGACCTACGAGCAGTACTTC.

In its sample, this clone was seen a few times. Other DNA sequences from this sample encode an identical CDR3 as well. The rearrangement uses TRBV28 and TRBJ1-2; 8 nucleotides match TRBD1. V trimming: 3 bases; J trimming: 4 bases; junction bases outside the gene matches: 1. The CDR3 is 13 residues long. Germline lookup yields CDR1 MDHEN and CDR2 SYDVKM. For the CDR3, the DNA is TGTGCCAGCAGTTTGGGACAGGCCTATGGCTACACCTTC. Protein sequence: CASSLGQAYGYTF.

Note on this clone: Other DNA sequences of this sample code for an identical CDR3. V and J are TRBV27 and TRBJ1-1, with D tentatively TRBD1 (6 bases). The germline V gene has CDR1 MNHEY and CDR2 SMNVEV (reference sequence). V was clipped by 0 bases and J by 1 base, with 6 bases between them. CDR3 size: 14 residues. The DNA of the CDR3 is TGTGCCAGCAGTTTATCAGGGGGGAACACTGAAGCTTTCTTT. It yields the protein CASSLSGGNTEAFF.

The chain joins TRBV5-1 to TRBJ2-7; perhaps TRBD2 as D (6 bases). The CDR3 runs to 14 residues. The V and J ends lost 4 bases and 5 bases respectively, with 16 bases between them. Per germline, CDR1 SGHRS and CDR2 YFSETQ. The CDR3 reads CASSPGGGKNEQYF. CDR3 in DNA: TGCGCCAGCAGCCCTGGTGGGGGGAAGAACGAGCAGTACTTC.

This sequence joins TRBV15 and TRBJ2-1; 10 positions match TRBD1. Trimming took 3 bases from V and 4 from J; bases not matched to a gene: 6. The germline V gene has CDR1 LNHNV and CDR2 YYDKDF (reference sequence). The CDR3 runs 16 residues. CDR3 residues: CATSSTGQGDYNEQFF. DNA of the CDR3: TGTGCCACCAGCAGTACCGGACAGGGGGATTACAATGAGCAGTTCTTC. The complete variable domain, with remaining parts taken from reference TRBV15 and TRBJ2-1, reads DAMVIQNPRYQVTQFGKPVTLSCSQTLNHNVMYWYQQKSSQAPKLLFHYYDKDFNNEADTPDNFQSRRPNTSFCFLDIRSPGLGDTAMYLCATSSTGQGDYNEQFFGPGTRLTVL.

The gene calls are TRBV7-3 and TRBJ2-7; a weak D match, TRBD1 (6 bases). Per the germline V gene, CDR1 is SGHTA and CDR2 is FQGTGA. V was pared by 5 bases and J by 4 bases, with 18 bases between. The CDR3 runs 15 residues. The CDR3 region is CASSLLAGDHYEQYF. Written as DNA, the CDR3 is TGTGCCAGCAGCCTACTTGCAGGGGACCATTACGAGCAGTACTTC.